The 32 T cell receptor beta chains given below trace back to one sample, sequenced in a study of blood T cell repertoires in COVID-19 (dated by TCRdb to about 2020). The method behind the library was the immunoSEQ multiplex PCR assay. TCRdb mirrors the immuneACCESS table, restricted to in-frame sequences. Some clones are absent from its copies; in checked studies, under half trace to an unresolved V gene, and the reason for the others is unknown. The sample records 200,000 to 250,000 clones, roughly 80% of which are singletons. The ten largest account for 15% to 20% of the sample. Sequencing used peripheral blood. All receptors come from a woman aged 80 or over with active or convalescent COVID-19.

V gene TRBV19 combines with J gene TRBJ2-2; 12 nucleotides align to TRBD2. The J segment lost 1 base and the V segment lost 6 bases, leaving 9 bases of the junction unmatched. The CDR3 is 18 residues long. Germline-derived CDR1 and CDR2 are LNHDA and SQIVND (reference sequence). The DNA of the CDR3 is TGTGCCAGTAGCCGGACTAGCGGGGCCAAGAGGAACACCGGGGAGCTGTTTTTT. It is translated as CASSRTSGAKRNTGELFF.

The chain combines TRBV5-1 with TRBJ2-1; 7 bases align to TRBD2. The CDR3 extends over 16 amino acids. The germline CDR1 and CDR2 sequences are SGHRS and YFSETQ. The ends lost 0 bases at V and 1 base at J; junction bases unmatched: 4. The CDR3 nucleotides are TGCGCCAGCAGCTTGGACGCTAGCGGATCCTACAATGAGCAGTTCTTC. Its translation: CASSLDASGSYNEQFF. The variable domain in full, with the rest retrieved from reference TRBV5-1 and TRBJ2-1, is KAGVTQTPRYLIKTRGQQVTLSCSPISGHRSVSWYQQTPGQGLQFLFEYFSETQRNKGNFPGRFSGRQFSNSRSEMNVSTLELGDSALYLCASSLDASGSYNEQFFGPGTRLTVL.

Details on this clone: This sample includes further DNA sequences coding for the same CDR3. The chain recombines TRBV5-4 with TRBJ2-6; no reliable D call. CDR1 is SGHNT, CDR2 YYREEE, per germline (reference sequence). The CDR3 loop spans 15 amino acids. With 2 bases removed from V and 1 base from J, the gap between germline ends came to 7 bases. The chain's CDR3 is CASSFGSSGANVLTF. DNA for the CDR3: TGTGCCAGCAGCTTCGGTAGTTCTGGGGCCAACGTCCTGACTTTC. Supplemented by reference TRBV5-4 and TRBJ2-6, the full variable domain reads ETGVTQSPTHLIKTRGQQVTLRCSSQSGHNTVSWYQQALGQGPQFIFQYYREEENGRGNFPPRFSGLQFPNYSSELNVNALELDDSALYLCASSFGSSGANVLTFGAGSRLTVL.

V and J are TRBV30 and TRBJ2-3, with D tentatively TRBD1 (6 bases). Germline values: CDR1 GTSNPN, CDR2 SVGIG (reference sequence). The CDR3 loop spans 14 amino acids. Trimming pared 3 bases from V and 3 bases from J, leaving 13 bases between. CDR3 DNA sequence: TGTGCCTGGAGCGGGACATCCTGGACAGATACGCAGTATTTT. Amino acids: CAWSGTSWTDTQYF.

The rearrangement joins TRBV5-1 to TRBJ2-7; D remains ambiguous. Germline V gives CDR1 SGHRS, CDR2 YFSETQ. There are 12 residues in the CDR3. With 0 bases removed from V and 6 bases from J, the gap between germline ends came to 7 bases. The CDR3 here is CASSLDLSEQYF. The DNA of the CDR3 is TGCGCCAGCAGCTTGGACCTAAGCGAGCAGTACTTC.

The V call is TRBV28, the J call TRBJ1-3; D not resolved. Per germline, CDR1 MDHEN and CDR2 SYDVKM. This CDR3 region has 12 residues. V shed 6 bases and J shed 4 bases, with 7 bases lying between them. CDR3 region: CASRRIGNTIYF. CDR3 DNA: TGTGCCAGCAGGAGGATCGGAAACACCATATATTTT.

This rearrangement joins TRBV30 to TRBJ1-6; no clear D. CDR3 length: 16 residues. Trimming left V 0 bases short and J 4 bases short, with 13 bases between. The germline gives CDR1 GTSNPN, CDR2 SVGIG (reference sequence). The CDR3 protein is CAWSVQTGGYNSPLHF. The CDR3 nucleotides are TGTGCCTGGAGTGTACAGACTGGAGGATATAATTCACCCCTCCACTTT.

The V call is TRBV5-1, the J call TRBJ2-1, with 9 positions matching TRBD2. Trimming removed 3 bases from V and 4 bases from J; junction bases left unmatched: 14. The CDR3 is 18 amino acids. CDR1 is SGHRS, CDR2 YFSETQ, per germline. The CDR3 DNA reads as TGCGCCAGCAGCTCCCCGACTTCTAGCGGGGTCCCTTACAATGAGCAGTTCTTC. As protein: CASSSPTSSGVPYNEQFF.

The chain carries TRBV5-4 and TRBJ1-2, with 10 bases lining up with TRBD1. This CDR3 region has 17 residues. CDR1 is SGHNT, CDR2 YYREEE, per germline (reference sequence). Trimming at V came to 4 bases and at J to 4 bases, leaving 13 bases not matched to a gene. CDR3 bases: TGTGCCAGCAGCCTAGCGGGACAGGGGAAGAGTGCCTATGGCTACACCTTC. Translation gives CASSLAGQGKSAYGYTF.

The chain joins TRBV25-1 to TRBJ1-2, with D tentatively TRBD1 (5 bases). Trimming left V 5 bases short and J 8 bases short, with 9 bases between. CDR1 MGHDK and CDR2 SYGVNS come from the germline V gene. The CDR3 contains 11 residues. CDR3 nucleotides: TGTGCCAGCAGTACAGGTGGCGGCTACACCTTC. Translated: CASSTGGGYTF.

This chain links TRBV7-9 with TRBJ1-2; 10 nucleotides match TRBD1. The J segment lost 8 bases and the V segment lost 5 bases, leaving 8 bases of the junction unmatched. The germline gives CDR1 SEHNR, CDR2 FQNEAQ (reference sequence). This CDR3 is built from 14 residues. The CDR3 sequence is CASSIRDRGVGYTF. DNA of the CDR3: TGTGCCAGCAGCATCCGGGACAGGGGCGTCGGCTACACCTTC.

The gene calls are TRBV18 and TRBJ1-2; 7 bases are shared with TRBD1. The CDR3 length is 14 residues. Trimming took 3 bases from V and 2 from J; bases not matched to a gene: 3. Germline V lookup: CDR1 KGHSH, CDR2 LQKENI. The CDR3: CASSPGQWNYGYTF. CDR3 nucleotides: TGTGCCAGCTCACCGGGACAGTGGAACTATGGCTACACCTTC.

The chain uses TRBV7-2 and TRBJ2-6, with a tentative D call TRBD2 (5 bases). This CDR3 is built from 17 residues. CDR1 and CDR2 (germline): SGHTA, FQGNSA. V shed 2 bases and J shed 4 bases, with 15 bases lying between them. The CDR3 DNA is TGTGCCAGCAGCTTAACGGGCGGGTGGTCCGGGGCCAACGTCCTGACTTTC. It translates to CASSLTGGWSGANVLTF. The full variable domain, with the rest looked up from reference TRBV7-2 and TRBJ2-6, is GAGVSQSPSNKVTEKGKDVELRCDPISGHTALYWYRQSLGQGLEFLIYFQGNSAPDKSGLPSDRFSAERTGGSVSTLTIQRTQQEDSAVYLCASSLTGGWSGANVLTFGAGSRLTVL.

This chain connects TRBV24-1 to TRBJ1-1; D not resolved. V lost 4 bases to trimming and J lost 2 bases, with 7 bases between them. Germline CDR1 reads KGHDR; CDR2 reads SFDVKD. This CDR3 comprises 13 residues. Here the CDR3 DNA reads TGTGCCACCAGTGACCAACACAACACTGAAGCTTTCTTT. As protein: CATSDQHNTEAFF.

The V gene is TRBV6-5, the J gene TRBJ2-7, with a tentative D call TRBD1 (6 bases). The CDR3 loop spans 14 amino acids. Germline lookup yields CDR1 MNHEY and CDR2 SVGAGI. The V end lost 5 bases, the J end lost 4 bases, and 15 bases lay between the germline ends. DNA of the CDR3: TGTGCCAGCAGTCGGGACACGTCGGGGTACGAGCAGTACTTC. This encodes CASSRDTSGYEQYF.

The V gene is TRBV18, the J gene TRBJ1-2; no clear D gene. Germline loops: CDR1 KGHSH, CDR2 LQKENI. The CDR3 is 13 amino acids. Trimming pared 2 bases from V and 4 bases from J, leaving 8 bases between. This chain's CDR3 is CASSPAETYGYTF. The DNA for the CDR3 is TGTGCCAGCTCACCAGCGGAAACCTATGGCTACACCTTC.

This clone came up a few times. The chain carries TRBV30 and TRBJ1-5; 8 bases fit TRBD1. This CDR3 has 14 amino acids. Germline trimming cut 7 bases from V and 6 bases from J; bases unmatched to any gene: 11. Per the germline V gene, CDR1 is GTSNPN and CDR2 is SVGIG (reference sequence). The CDR3 bases are TGTGCCTATACCTTGGACAGGGACGCTCAGCCCCAGCATTTT. Amino acid sequence: CAYTLDRDAQPQHF.

The J gene is TRBJ2-3, the V gene TRBV27, with 9 bases lining up with TRBD2. There are 15 residues in the CDR3. CDR1 is MNHEY, CDR2 SMNVEV, per germline (reference sequence). The trim removed 5 bases at V and 3 bases at J, leaving 6 bases unmatched. CDR3: CASSPALAGTDTQYF. CDR3 coding DNA: TGTGCCAGCAGTCCCGCGCTAGCGGGGACAGATACGCAGTATTTT.

The gene calls are TRBV19 and TRBJ2-2; D remains ambiguous. Germline CDR1 reads LNHDA; CDR2 reads SQIVND (reference sequence). This CDR3 comprises 13 residues. With 3 bases removed from V and 2 bases from J, the gap between germline ends came to 4 bases. The CDR3 sequence is CASSIPNTGELFF. For the CDR3, the DNA is TGTGCCAGTAGTATTCCAAACACCGGGGAGCTGTTTTTT.

The V gene is TRBV5-1, the J gene TRBJ1-1; D is perhaps TRBD1 (5 bases). Trimming left V 0 bases short and J 1 base short, with 13 bases between. This CDR3 spans 16 amino acids. Germline V gene data show CDR1 as SGHRS and CDR2 as YFSETQ. CDR3 DNA: TGCGCCAGCAGCTTGGATCCCGACAGACCGAACACTGAAGCTTTCTTT. The encoded protein is CASSLDPDRPNTEAFF.

This clone has a single count. The chain carries TRBV20-1 and TRBJ2-1, with D possibly being TRBD1 (6 bases). CDR1 and CDR2 from the germline V gene are DFQATT and SNEGSKA (reference sequence). This CDR3 region has 11 residues. Written as DNA, the CDR3 is TGCACCGGGACACACAACAATGAGCAGTTCTTC. This sequence encodes CTGTHNNEQFF.

The chain employs TRBV5-1 and TRBJ2-7; the D gene is possibly TRBD2 (6 bases). The CDR3 spans 14 residues. V lost 1 base, J lost 6 bases, and 14 bases lay in between. Per germline, CDR1 SGHRS and CDR2 YFSETQ. CDR3 DNA sequence: TGCGCCAGCAGCTTGAATCGGGGAGGCGTCGAGCAGTACTTC. Its protein product is CASSLNRGGVEQYF.

As concerns this clone: Other DNA sequences in this specimen translate into the identical CDR3. The V gene is TRBV9, the J gene TRBJ1-3; no clear D. Per germline, CDR1 SGDLS and CDR2 YYNGEE. V gave up 0 bases and J gave up 4 bases, with 5 bases separating them. There are 13 residues in the CDR3. CDR3 residues: CASSVGGGNTIYF. The CDR3, as DNA: TGTGCCAGCAGCGTAGGAGGGGGAAACACCATATATTTT.

The chain uses TRBV6-2 or TRBV6-3 and TRBJ2-1; TRBD2 matches at 8 bases. The germline V gene has CDR1 MNHEY and CDR2 SVGEGT. CDR3 size: 20 residues. The ends lost 2 bases at V and 4 bases at J; junction bases unmatched: 19. The CDR3 protein is CASSYPFFRAGGRSYNEQFF. DNA of the CDR3: TGTGCCAGCAGTTACCCCTTTTTCCGGGCGGGGGGCAGGTCTTACAATGAGCAGTTCTTC.

This chain links TRBV18 with TRBJ2-5, with 8 bases lining up with TRBD1. The germline gives CDR1 KGHSH, CDR2 LQKENI. CDR3 length: 15 residues. After removal of 0 bases from V and 4 bases from J, the junction contained 4 bases not matched to a gene. The CDR3 region is CASSPPRTGGETQYF. The DNA of the CDR3 is TGTGCCAGCTCACCACCGAGAACAGGGGGAGAGACCCAGTACTTC.

The chain carries TRBV12-3 or TRBV12-4 and TRBJ1-2, with 9 positions matching TRBD1. With 5 bases clipped from V and 8 bases from J, the junction kept 3 bases outside the gene matches. This CDR3 has 12 residues. The CDR3 DNA reads TGTGCCAGCAGTCAGGGACAGGGCGGCTACACCTTC. It translates to CASSQGQGGYTF.

This chain links TRBV6-2 or TRBV6-3 with TRBJ1-5; D may be TRBD1 (5 bases). The germline V and J ends were trimmed by 2 bases and 4 bases, with 6 bases remaining between them. The CDR3 length is 13 residues. Germline CDR1 MNHEY, CDR2 SVGEGT. This CDR3 is CASSYRGNQPQHF. The CDR3 DNA reads TGTGCCAGCAGTTACCGGGGGAATCAGCCCCAGCATTTT.

This clone was seen only once. The chain is built from TRBV30 and TRBJ2-3; a possible D gene is TRBD1 (5 bases). V was shortened by 4 bases and J by 4 bases, with 15 bases between the two germline ends. The CDR3 covers 14 residues. CDR1 GTSNPN and CDR2 SVGIG come from the germline V gene (reference sequence). This chain's CDR3 is CAWTVGAAADTQYF. The CDR3 DNA is TGTGCCTGGACCGTAGGGGCGGCTGCAGATACGCAGTATTTT.

This clone was observed at least ten times. This sequence joins TRBV7-2 and TRBJ1-6, with D hard to call. From germline, CDR1 is SGHTA and CDR2 FQGNSA. V was pared by 5 bases and J by 7 bases, with 12 bases between. There are 14 residues in the CDR3. CDR3 coding DNA: TGTGCCAGCAGCCCGGGAGGGAGCAATTCACCCCTCCACTTT. It encodes CASSPGGSNSPLHF.

There are a few counts of this clone. This sequence joins TRBV19 and TRBJ2-7; D is ambiguous. The CDR3 is 12 residues long. V was trimmed by 5 bases and J by 7 bases, leaving 12 bases between them. Germline CDR1 reads LNHDA; CDR2 reads SQIVND (reference sequence). The CDR3 sequence: CASSDPGREQYF. The DNA of the CDR3 is TGTGCCAGTAGTGACCCGGGTCGGGAGCAGTACTTC.

The genes are TRBV7-2 and TRBJ2-7, with TRBD1 matching over 8 bases. Germline assignment: CDR1 SGHTA and CDR2 FQGNSA. V trimming: 7 bases; J trimming: 10 bases; junction bases outside the gene matches: 15. The CDR3 consists of 14 residues. Here the CDR3 reads CASNRQGQTPIQYF. Written as DNA, the CDR3 is TGTGCCAGCAACCGACAGGGGCAAACCCCGATTCAGTACTTC. The full variable domain, with the rest looked up from reference TRBV7-2 and TRBJ2-7, is GAGVSQSPSNKVTEKGKDVELRCDPISGHTALYWYRQSLGQGLEFLIYFQGNSAPDKSGLPSDRFSAERTGGSVSTLTIQRTQQEDSAVYLCASNRQGQTPIQYFGPGTRLTVT.

This clone came up a few times. The V call is TRBV29-1, the J call TRBJ1-3, with 7 positions matching TRBD1. The CDR3 contains 16 residues. Germline V gene sequence: CDR1 SQVTM, CDR2 ANQGSEA. The V segment lost 6 bases and the J segment 2 bases; nucleotides outside the gene matches: 13. The CDR3 DNA is TGCAGCGTCCGATCACAGGGGAGTTTTACTGGAAACACCATATATTTT. This sequence encodes CSVRSQGSFTGNTIYF.